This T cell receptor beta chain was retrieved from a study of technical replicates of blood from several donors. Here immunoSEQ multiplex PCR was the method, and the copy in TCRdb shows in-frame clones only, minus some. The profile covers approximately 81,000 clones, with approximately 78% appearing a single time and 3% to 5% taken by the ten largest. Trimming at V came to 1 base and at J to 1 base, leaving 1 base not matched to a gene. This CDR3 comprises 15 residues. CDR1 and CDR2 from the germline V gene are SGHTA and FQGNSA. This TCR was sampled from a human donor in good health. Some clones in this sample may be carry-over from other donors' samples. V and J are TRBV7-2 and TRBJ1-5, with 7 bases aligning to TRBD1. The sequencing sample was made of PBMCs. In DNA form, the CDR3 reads TGTGCCAGCAGCTTAGACAGGGGAAGCAATCAGCCCCAGCATTTT. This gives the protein CASSLDRGSNQPQHF.